This is a list of T cell receptor beta chains from one sample in a study of T cell responses to AZD1222 COVID-19 vaccine. Produced via immunoSEQ multiplex PCR; TCRdb's table is partial and in-frame only. The sample includes approximately 64,000 clones, roughly 84% of them seen just once. Sequenced material: peripheral blood, taken on day 0 of AZD1222 vaccination. The receptors stem from an adult in good health. Both conserved end residues are part of each CDR3. Each record gives: CDR3 length, clone size, D gene, V gene, J gene, CDR3 protein, CDR3 DNA. D genes are given only for firm matches. Only part of the rows carry a size: once, few, many, or a class if the clone is expanded.

13	.	TRBD1	TRBV29-1	TRBJ1-4	CSARTGGGEKLFF	TGCAGCGCTCGGACAGGGGGAGGTGAAAAACTGTTTTTT
15	.	TRBD2	TRBV2	TRBJ2-5	CASSLLAGGQETQYF	TGTGCCAGCAGTCTTCTAGCGGGGGGACAAGAGACCCAGTACTTC
13	.	TRBD1	TRBV5-6	TRBJ1-2	CASSFGQAYGYTF	TGTGCCAGCAGCTTCGGACAGGCGTATGGCTACACCTTC
14	once	TRBD1	TRBV3-1/TRBV3-2	TRBJ2-2	CASREGASTGELFF	TGTGCCAGCAGAGAGGGGGCCAGCACCGGGGAGCTGTTTTTT
12	.	TRBD1	TRBV6-5	TRBJ1-1	CASRRQGREAFF	TGTGCCAGCAGGCGACAGGGGCGAGAAGCTTTCTTT
13	.	.	TRBV28	TRBJ1-2	CASYLRRQNGYTF	TGTGCCAGCTACCTGAGGCGGCAGAATGGCTACACCTTC
13	.	.	TRBV7-8	TRBJ1-5	CASSLYGAQPQHF	TGTGCCAGCAGCTTATACGGGGCGCAGCCCCAGCATTTT
12	.	.	TRBV29-1	TRBJ2-1	CSVEEQGDEQFF	TGCAGCGTTGAAGAACAGGGCGATGAGCAGTTCTTC
12	.	.	TRBV19	TRBJ2-7	CASSGDSYEQYF	TGTGCCAGTAGCGGGGACTCCTACGAGCAGTACTTC
16	.	TRBD1	TRBV29-1	TRBJ1-2	CSVEAQQGASNYGYTF	TGCAGCGTTGAAGCCCAACAGGGGGCATCTAACTATGGCTACACCTTC
14	.	.	TRBV7-3	TRBJ1-3	CASSSRGSGNTIYF	TGTGCCAGCAGCTCCCGCGGGTCTGGAAACACCATATATTTT
17	once	.	TRBV10-3	TRBJ1-2	CAISESTASSPNYGYTF	TGTGCCATCAGTGAGTCGACAGCCTCGAGCCCTAACTATGGCTACACCTTC
16	.	TRBD2	TRBV5-4	TRBJ2-2	CASSLEGLAGTGELFF	TGTGCCAGCAGCTTGGAGGGACTAGCGGGCACCGGGGAGCTGTTTTTT
15	.	.	TRBV1	TRBJ2-1	CTNGPRPHFYNEQFF	TGCACCAACGGACCGAGGCCCCACTTCTACAATGAGCAGTTCTTC
13	.	TRBD1	TRBV2	TRBJ2-5	CASSPRGRETQYF	TGTGCCAGCAGTCCCAGGGGGCGAGAGACCCAGTACTTC
14	.	TRBD1	TRBV2	TRBJ1-5	CASSEDRGWQPQHF	TGTGCCAGCAGCGAAGACAGGGGATGGCAGCCCCAGCATTTT
13	.	.	TRBV7-2	TRBJ2-1	CASSLVRYNEQFF	TGTGCCAGCAGCTTAGTTAGATACAATGAGCAGTTCTTC
13	.	.	TRBV27	TRBJ1-2	CASSSKGGVGYTF	TGTGCCAGCAGTTCCAAAGGGGGGGTTGGCTACACCTTC
16	.	.	TRBV19	TRBJ1-5	CASSSYGGNGNQPQHF	TGTGCCAGTAGCTCCTACGGAGGTAACGGCAATCAGCCCCAGCATTTT
13	.	.	TRBV12-3/TRBV12-4	TRBJ1-5	CASSPNLNQPQHF	TGTGCCAGCAGTCCCAATCTGAATCAGCCCCAGCATTTT
15	few	.	TRBV6-4	TRBJ2-2	CASSANRDNTGELFF	TGTGCCAGCAGTGCGAACAGGGACAACACCGGGGAGCTGTTTTTT
14	.	TRBD1	TRBV18	TRBJ1-6	CASSPDRGTSPLHF	TGTGCCAGCTCACCGGACAGGGGAACTTCACCCCTCCACTTT
13	.	.	TRBV2	TRBJ2-7	CASMTRSSYEQYF	TGTGCCAGCATGACGAGGAGCTCCTACGAGCAGTACTTC
14	once	TRBD1	TRBV5-1	TRBJ2-7	CASSEGQGGYEQYF	TGCGCCAGCAGCGAGGGACAGGGCGGGTACGAGCAGTACTTC
17	.	.	TRBV4-2	TRBJ1-3	CASSQDGGRLSGNTIYF	TGTGCCAGCAGCCAAGATGGGGGCAGGCTCTCTGGAAACACCATATATTTT
16	.	.	TRBV18	TRBJ1-1	CASSPAGRAETTEAFF	TGTGCCAGCTCACCGGCCGGCAGGGCTGAGACCACTGAAGCTTTCTTT
13	few	TRBD1	TRBV6-5	TRBJ2-7	CASGTGHSYEQYF	TGTGCCAGCGGGACAGGCCACTCCTACGAGCAGTACTTC
16	.	.	TRBV21-1	TRBJ2-7	CASSLCQGADPYEQYF	TGTGCCAGCAGCCTATGCCAGGGGGCCGATCCTTACGAGCAGTACTTC
15	few	.	TRBV5-4	TRBJ2-6	CASSFYGSGANVLTF	TGTGCCAGCAGCTTTTACGGGTCTGGGGCCAACGTCCTGACTTTC
14	once	.	TRBV6-5	TRBJ1-1	CASSWGHLNTEAFF	TGTGCCAGCAGTTGGGGACACTTGAACACTGAAGCTTTCTTT
15	.	TRBD1	TRBV19	TRBJ1-4	CASSIDPRGREKLFF	TGTGCCAGTAGTATAGATCCCAGGGGGCGAGAAAAACTGTTTTTT
15	.	.	TRBV11-2	TRBJ1-4	CASSILRGTNEKLFF	TGTGCCAGCAGCATATTGAGGGGAACTAATGAAAAACTGTTTTTT
13	few	.	TRBV2	TRBJ2-7	CASSQTETYEQYF	TGTGCCAGCAGCCAGACAGAGACCTACGAGCAGTACTTC
14	.	.	TRBV16	TRBJ1-1	CASSQSRTTGEAFF	TGTGCCAGCAGCCAATCAAGGACAACTGGGGAAGCTTTCTTT
15	once	TRBD2	TRBV29-1	TRBJ2-3	CSAVLLAGYTDTQYF	TGCAGCGCCGTCTTACTAGCGGGATACACAGATACGCAGTATTTT
16	.	TRBD2	TRBV11-2	TRBJ2-7	CASSLSVSGGFNEQYF	TGTGCCAGCAGCTTATCGGTTTCGGGAGGGTTCAACGAGCAGTACTTC
17	few	TRBD2	TRBV7-6	TRBJ2-5	CASSLVGRGALQETQYF	TGTGCCAGCAGCTTAGTTGGGCGGGGGGCGCTCCAAGAGACCCAGTACTTC
14	.	.	TRBV28	TRBJ1-5	CASRGVGPNQPQHF	TGTGCCAGCAGGGGAGTAGGCCCCAATCAGCCCCAGCATTTT
14	.	.	TRBV5-1	TRBJ1-1	CASSLMTMNTEAFF	TGCGCCAGCAGCTTGATGACTATGAACACTGAAGCTTTCTTT